Shown below are 22 T cell receptor beta chains from a single sample sequenced in a study of Ad26.COV2.S vaccination and SARS-CoV-2 variants. Sample treatment: around 19 received Ad26.COV2.S at low or high dose, single or two shots; about 5 received placebo; per-sample allocation not given. Samples came from day 63 after the first vaccine or placebo injection. Some clones are missing from TCRdb's copy, which holds only in-frame ones; the method was immunoSEQ multiplex PCR. The sample has approximately 420,000 clones, 70% to 90% seen once. The sequencing here drew on peripheral blood, taken in a trial of Ad26.COV2.S vaccine versus placebo. All receptors derive from a person between 18 and 65 years old who received the Ad26.COV2.S COVID-19 vaccine or a placebo.

The V gene is TRBV18, the J gene TRBJ1-2; D is unclear. Germline V gene lookup returns CDR1 KGHSH and CDR2 LQKENI. The CDR3 totals 13 residues. Trimming stripped 4 bases from V and 11 bases from J, with 17 bases between. CDR3 DNA: TGTGCCAGCTCACGTGCGGGTGAAATGGGATACACCTTC. Protein product: CASSRAGEMGYTF.

The rearrangement uses TRBV2 and TRBJ1-1; D gene ambiguous. V dropped 4 bases and J dropped 5 bases, with 20 bases sitting between them. The CDR3 covers 16 residues. Germline V lookup: CDR1 SNHLY, CDR2 FYNNEI. CDR3 sequence reads: CASSGTALSPRTEAFF. In DNA, the CDR3 is TGTGCCAGCAGTGGGACCGCTCTTTCTCCCAGGACTGAAGCTTTCTTT.

CDR3 coding DNA: TGCGCCAGCAGCCAGCCGACTAGCACCTCCTACGAGCAGTACTTC. As protein: CASSQPTSTSYEQYF. V gene TRBV4-1 combines with J gene TRBJ2-7, with 7 bases matching TRBD2. J gave up 0 bases and V 3 bases, and 5 bases lay outside the gene matches. Germline-derived CDR1 and CDR2 are MGHRA and YSYEKL. The CDR3 runs 15 residues.

The CDR3 loop is CASSLGEGNGYTF. In nucleotides, the CDR3 is TGTGCCAGCAGCTTAGGGGAGGGGAATGGCTACACCTTC. The chain combines TRBV7-9 with TRBJ1-2, with D perhaps TRBD1 (5 bases). With 1 base removed from V and 6 bases from J, the gap between germline ends came to 9 bases. The CDR3 totals 13 residues. In germline, CDR1 is SEHNR, CDR2 FQNEAQ (reference sequence).

This clone has just one count. V gene TRBV7-9 combines with J gene TRBJ2-5; no definite D call. This CDR3 spans 12 amino acids. Germline V CDR1 and CDR2: SEHNR, FQNEAQ (reference sequence). Trimming shortened V by 6 bases and J by 0 bases, and 5 bases separated the two germline ends. The CDR3: CASRADQETQYF. The CDR3 DNA is TGTGCCAGCAGGGCGGACCAAGAGACCCAGTACTTC. Full variable domain (rest looked up from reference TRBV7-9 and TRBJ2-5): DTGVSQNPRHKITKRGQNVTFRCDPISEHNRLYWYRQTLGQGPEFLTYFQNEAQLEKSRLLSDRFSAERPKGSFSTLEIQRTEQGDSAMYLCASRADQETQYFGPGTRLLVL.

The gene calls are TRBV6-2 or TRBV6-3 and TRBJ2-7, with 8 bases matching TRBD2. The V gene's germline CDR1 is MNHEY and CDR2 SVGEGT. The CDR3 contains 19 residues. Trimming took 5 bases from V and 1 from J; bases not matched to a gene: 19. CDR3 sequence reads: CASSLPRGADYTSSYEQYF. DNA of the CDR3: TGTGCCAGCAGTCTACCGCGGGGGGCCGACTACACATCTTCCTACGAGCAGTACTTC.

The chain uses TRBV19 and TRBJ2-7; 7 bases line up with TRBD1. The CDR3 contains 13 residues. CDR1 and CDR2 (germline): LNHDA, SQIVND (reference sequence). The V gene end was trimmed by 2 bases and the J gene end by 2 bases; junction bases not matched to a gene: 0. This chain's CDR3 is CASSIQGAYEQYF. In DNA form, the CDR3 reads TGTGCCAGTAGTATACAGGGGGCCTACGAGCAGTACTTC.

The CDR3 region has the DNA TGTGCCAGCTCGTCTGAGGGGCCCACAGATACGCAGTATTTT. Translated: CASSSEGPTDTQYF. The V and J genes are TRBV5-4 and TRBJ2-3; either TRBD1 or TRBD2 may supply D (5 bases each). The CDR3 is made up of 14 amino acids. The germline gives CDR1 SGHNT, CDR2 YYREEE (reference sequence). The germline V and J ends were trimmed by 7 bases and 2 bases, with 14 bases remaining between them.

This chain connects TRBV11-2 to TRBJ2-7; D might be TRBD1 (6 bases). The CDR3 contains 14 residues. Germline CDR1 reads SGHAT; CDR2 reads FQNNGV. The V end was cut by 1 base, the J end by 3 bases, with 10 bases between. The CDR3 sequence is CASSLGLGGYEQYF. CDR3 coding DNA: TGTGCCAGCAGCTTAGGTCTAGGGGGCTACGAGCAGTACTTC.

The chain joins TRBV10-3 to TRBJ2-1; 9 nucleotides match TRBD1. The V segment lost 7 bases and the J segment 3 bases; nucleotides outside the gene matches: 4. The germline V gene encodes CDR1 ENHRY and CDR2 SYGVKD. The CDR3 has 14 residues. CDR3 amino acids: CAITWTGVYNEQFF. CDR3 nucleotides: TGTGCCATCACTTGGACAGGGGTCTACAATGAGCAGTTCTTC.

The rearrangement links TRBV7-9 to TRBJ1-5, with D possibly being TRBD1 (6 bases). Deletions cut 5 bases from V and 2 bases from J, with 13 bases between. Germline assignment: CDR1 SEHNR and CDR2 FQNEAQ (reference sequence). The CDR3 has 15 residues. CDR3 loop: CASSLGTTGNQPQHF. In DNA, the CDR3 is TGTGCCAGCAGCCTAGGGACAACCGGCAATCAGCCCCAGCATTTT.

The J gene is TRBJ1-2, the V gene TRBV4-3, with 7 bases lining up with TRBD1. The V and J ends lost 5 bases and 3 bases, in that order; junction bases with no gene match: 9. This CDR3 has 15 amino acids. From germline, CDR1 is LGHNA and CDR2 YSLEER. Here the CDR3 reads CASSDKTGSYYGYTF. The CDR3 DNA is TGCGCCAGCAGCGACAAGACAGGGTCCTACTATGGCTACACCTTC.

V usage is TRBV7-9 and J usage is TRBJ2-7; unclear D gene. CDR1 and CDR2 from the germline V gene are SEHNR and FQNEAQ (reference sequence). The CDR3 consists of 11 residues. Trimming pared 5 bases from V and 0 bases from J, leaving 2 bases between. CDR3 in amino acids: CASSVSYEQYF. In nucleotides, the CDR3 is TGTGCCAGCAGCGTCTCCTACGAGCAGTACTTC.

This chain links TRBV7-9 with TRBJ1-2; TRBD1 agrees at 9 bases. The trim removed 5 bases at V and 6 bases at J, leaving 4 bases unmatched. The CDR3 covers 13 residues. Per the germline V gene, CDR1 is SEHNR and CDR2 is FQNEAQ (reference sequence). CDR3 in amino acids: CASSERQGDGYTF. The CDR3 DNA follows: TGTGCCAGCAGCGAAAGACAGGGGGATGGCTACACCTTC.

This rearrangement joins TRBV28 to TRBJ2-1, with 9 nucleotides matching TRBD2. The CDR3 totals 15 residues. The V gene's germline CDR1 is MDHEN and CDR2 SYDVKM. V shed 5 bases and J 5 bases; nucleotides not matched to a gene: 7. The CDR3 sequence is CASSAGLARNNEQFF. CDR3 bases: TGTGCCAGCAGTGCAGGACTAGCGAGAAACAATGAGCAGTTCTTC.

The chain is built from TRBV6-2 or TRBV6-3 and TRBJ2-7; TRBD1 matches at 9 bases. The CDR3 loop spans 16 amino acids. V was pared by 0 bases and J by 5 bases, with 8 bases of the junction left unmatched. Germline V gene lookup returns CDR1 MNHEY and CDR2 SVGEGT. The DNA for the CDR3 is TGTGCCAGCAGTTACTCTTTGAGGGACAGGGCAAACGAGCAGTACTTC. Encoded protein: CASSYSLRDRANEQYF.

This chain joins TRBV15 and TRBJ2-1; possibly TRBD2 for D (7 bases). The CDR3 is made up of 16 amino acids. Germline V gene sequence: CDR1 LNHNV, CDR2 YYDKDF (reference sequence). Trimming left V 3 bases short and J 1 base short, with 13 bases between. The CDR3 sequence: CATSRARGGSYNEQFF. Written as DNA, the CDR3 is TGTGCCACCAGCAGGGCTAGGGGGGGATCCTACAATGAGCAGTTCTTC.

V usage is TRBV6-5 and J usage is TRBJ2-7; unclear D gene. Looked up from germline, CDR1 is MNHEY and CDR2 is SVGAGI. Between the trimmed V and J ends, which lost 6 bases and 4 bases, there was a span of 19 bases. The CDR3 is 15 amino acids. Written as DNA, the CDR3 is TGTGCCAGCAGACCGTTGGGTAATGTTGGTTACGAGCAGTACTTC. It yields the protein CASRPLGNVGYEQYF.

The rearrangement uses TRBV7-9 and TRBJ1-1; D remains ambiguous. V gave up 7 bases and J gave up 4 bases, with 10 bases separating them. CDR1 and CDR2 (germline): SEHNR, FQNEAQ (reference sequence). The CDR3 consists of 12 residues. In DNA form, the CDR3 reads TGTGCCAGCAACAAAATAAGCACTGAAGCTTTCTTT. This translates into CASNKISTEAFF.

The chain combines TRBV18 with TRBJ2-2, with 9 positions matching TRBD1. The junction had 2 bases not matched to a gene; V was cut back by 1 base and J by 5 bases. Germline V gene sequence: CDR1 KGHSH, CDR2 LQKENI. CDR3 size: 15 residues. The CDR3 protein is CASSPRDRVTGELFF. CDR3 DNA sequence: TGTGCCAGCTCACCACGGGACAGGGTGACCGGGGAGCTGTTTTTT.

The gene calls are TRBV9 and TRBJ2-3; 7 bases fit TRBD2. V trimming: 4 bases; J trimming: 6 bases; junction bases outside the gene matches: 14. Germline V lookup: CDR1 SGDLS, CDR2 YYNGEE. This CDR3 comprises 16 residues. The CDR3 sequence is CASSPPGRGVMDTQYF. In DNA, the CDR3 is TGTGCCAGCAGCCCCCCGGGGAGGGGCGTCATGGATACGCAGTATTTT. Full variable domain (missing parts from reference TRBV9 and TRBJ2-3): DSGVTQTPKHLITATGQRVTLRCSPRSGDLSVYWYQQSLDQGLQFLIQYYNGEERAKGNILERFSAQQFPDLHSELNLSSLELGDSALYFCASSPPGRGVMDTQYFGPGTRLTVL.

Notes on this clone: One end of the junction varies from germline; a read error may be responsible. In nucleotides, the CDR3 is TGTGCCAGCAGCTTAGATAGGGCAGGGGGCCGGGGTGTGCCCACCAGGGTCTTC. This sequence encodes CASSLDRAGGRGVPTRVF. The chain recombines TRBV7-8 with TRBJ1-2; 8 bases line up with TRBD1. CDR1 SGHVS and CDR2 FQNEAQ come from the germline V gene. CDR3 length equals 18 residues.